Below are 12 T cell receptor beta chains sequenced from a single sample in a study of blood T cell repertoires in COVID-19. This table comes from immunoSEQ multiplex PCR, and its TCRdb copy is limited to in-frame clones, with some not included. The table includes roughly 120,000 clones, approximately 86% detected once. The material sequenced was peripheral blood. The receptors stem from a human donor in a cohort sampled during active COVID-19.

This clone came up once. This chain uses TRBV7-2 with TRBJ1-1; 7 positions match TRBD1. Germline V gives CDR1 SGHTA, CDR2 FQGNSA. Losses at the gene ends were 4 bases for V and 5 bases for J; bases not matched to a gene: 7. The CDR3 sequence is 14 residues long. CDR3: CASSSPPQGTEAFF. The CDR3 DNA sequence: TGTGCCAGCAGCTCCCCTCCACAGGGGACTGAAGCTTTCTTT.

The chain employs TRBV9 and TRBJ2-4; a weak D match, TRBD1 (5 bases). Trimming left V 4 bases short and J 0 bases short, with 14 bases between. Germline V CDR1 and CDR2: SGDLS, YYNGEE. The length of the CDR3 is 16 residues. CDR3 sequence reads: CASSPQIGQAKNIQYF. The DNA for the CDR3 is TGTGCCAGCAGCCCCCAAATTGGACAAGCCAAAAACATTCAGTACTTC.

This clone has more than one count but fewer than ten. The chain combines TRBV30 with TRBJ1-5; TRBD1 might be the D (5 bases). CDR3 length equals 15 residues. Germline CDR1 and CDR2: GTSNPN and SVGIG (reference sequence). Trimming removed 3 bases at V and 5 bases at J, with 17 bases between. CDR3 in DNA: TGTGCCTGGAGCCCACTAATGCAAGGGGATCAGCCCCAGCATTTT. Its protein product is CAWSPLMQGDQPQHF.

The chain employs TRBV3-1 (or the pseudogene TRBV3-2) and TRBJ1-6, with D possibly being TRBD1 (5 bases). Trimming pared 0 bases from V and 5 bases from J, leaving 5 bases between. CDR1 and CDR2 from the germline V gene are LGHDT and YNNKEL (reference sequence). This CDR3 comprises 14 residues. The CDR3 is CASSQEGDNSPLHF. In DNA form, the CDR3 reads TGTGCCAGCAGCCAAGAAGGGGATAATTCACCCCTCCACTTT.

The V call is TRBV7-9, the J call TRBJ1-6, with TRBD1 matching 8 bases. The CDR3 is 16 residues long. V trimming: 4 bases; J trimming: 5 bases; junction bases outside the gene matches: 7. The germline CDR1 and CDR2 sequences are SEHNR and FQNEAQ (reference sequence). Written as DNA, the CDR3 is TGTGCCAGCAGCTCAATAGGGACAGGAAATAATTCACCCCTCCACTTT. Protein product: CASSSIGTGNNSPLHF.

The chain links TRBV14 to TRBJ2-4, with 8 bases lining up with TRBD1. The J segment lost 7 bases and the V segment lost 4 bases, leaving 3 bases of the junction unmatched. The CDR3 is made up of 13 amino acids. Germline CDR1 reads SGHDN; CDR2 reads FVKESK. As DNA, the CDR3 is TGTGCCAGCAGCCTAGGACAGGGTAACATTCAGTACTTC. Amino acid sequence: CASSLGQGNIQYF.

The V and J genes are TRBV6-6 and TRBJ1-3; D possibly corresponds to TRBD1 (6 bases). The V gene lost 5 bases and the J gene lost 0 bases, with 14 bases spanning the gap. The CDR3 is 16 amino acids. Per germline, CDR1 MNHNY and CDR2 SVGAGI (reference sequence). CDR3 DNA sequence: TGTGCCAGCAGTCGAGGACAGCCAAGCTCTGGAAACACCATATATTTT. Translation gives CASSRGQPSSGNTIYF.

V is TRBV2 and J is TRBJ1-2; D perhaps matches TRBD1 (5 bases). In germline, CDR1 is SNHLY, CDR2 FYNNEI. The CDR3 loop spans 12 amino acids. Trimming stripped 5 bases from V and 8 bases from J, with 12 bases between. The CDR3 sequence: CASSTGMVGYTF. The DNA of the CDR3 is TGTGCCAGCAGTACAGGAATGGTCGGCTACACCTTC.

The chain is built from TRBV19 and TRBJ2-7; TRBD1 matches 8 bases. This CDR3 has 14 residues. Germline V gene sequence: CDR1 LNHDA, CDR2 SQIVND (reference sequence). Trimming removed 5 bases from V and 3 bases from J; junction bases left unmatched: 6. In DNA form, the CDR3 reads TGTGCCAGTAGTCGACAGGGGACCTACTACGAGCAGTACTTC. Amino acid sequence: CASSRQGTYYEQYF. Drawing the rest from reference TRBV19 and TRBJ2-7, the complete variable domain is DGGITQSPKYLFRKEGQNVTLSCEQNLNHDAMYWYRQDPGQGLRLIYYSQIVNDFQKGDIAEGYSVSREKKESFPLTVTSAQKNPTAFYLCASSRQGTYYEQYFGPGTRLTVT.

V usage is TRBV11-2 and J usage is TRBJ2-1; no clear D. Germline V gives CDR1 SGHAT, CDR2 FQNNGV. Trimming shortened V by 1 base and J by 4 bases, and 8 bases separated the two germline ends. This CDR3 has 14 residues. CDR3 sequence (DNA): TGTGCCAGCAGCTTAGTTGAGGTATACAATGAGCAGTTCTTC. This gives the protein CASSLVEVYNEQFF.

The J gene is TRBJ1-2, the V gene TRBV14, with D uncertain. V shed 1 base and J shed 2 bases, with 14 bases lying between them. The CDR3 runs 16 residues. Germline values: CDR1 SGHDN, CDR2 FVKESK. DNA for the CDR3: TGTGCCAGCAGCCAAGTAGGAGGGAGGCAGAACTATGGCTACACCTTC. Encoded protein: CASSQVGGRQNYGYTF.

Here the CDR3 DNA reads TGTGCCAGCAGTAGCGTAAAAGGTGAGCAGTTCTTC. Translating it yields CASSSVKGEQFF. The chain combines TRBV6-6 with TRBJ2-1, with D unclear. Germline V gives CDR1 MNHNY, CDR2 SVGAGI (reference sequence). The V and J ends lost 5 bases and 9 bases respectively, with 11 bases between them. This CDR3 spans 12 amino acids.